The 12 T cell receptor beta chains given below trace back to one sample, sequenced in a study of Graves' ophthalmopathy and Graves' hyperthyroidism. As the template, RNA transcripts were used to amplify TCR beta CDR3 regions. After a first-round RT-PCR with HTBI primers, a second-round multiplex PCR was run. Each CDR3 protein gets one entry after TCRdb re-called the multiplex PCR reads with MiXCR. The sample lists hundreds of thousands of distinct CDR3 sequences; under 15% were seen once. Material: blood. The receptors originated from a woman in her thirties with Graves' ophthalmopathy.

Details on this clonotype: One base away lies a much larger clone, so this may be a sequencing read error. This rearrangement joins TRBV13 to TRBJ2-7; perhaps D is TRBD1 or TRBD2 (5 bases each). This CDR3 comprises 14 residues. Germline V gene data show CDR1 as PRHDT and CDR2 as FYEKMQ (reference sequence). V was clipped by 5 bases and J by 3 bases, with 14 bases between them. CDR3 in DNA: TGTGCCAGCAGCCTTGGGACCTGGAGCTACGAGCAGTACTTC. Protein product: CASSLGTWSYEQYF.

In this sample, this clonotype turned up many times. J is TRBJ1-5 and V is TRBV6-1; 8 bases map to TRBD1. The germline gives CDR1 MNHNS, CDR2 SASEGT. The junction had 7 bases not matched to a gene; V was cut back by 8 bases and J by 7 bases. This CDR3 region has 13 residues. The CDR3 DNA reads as TGTGCCAGCGTGGACAGGGTGGACCAGCCCCAGCATTTT. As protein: CASVDRVDQPQHF.

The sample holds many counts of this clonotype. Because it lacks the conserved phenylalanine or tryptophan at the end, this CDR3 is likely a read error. CDR3 DNA: TGTGCCATCAGTGAGTCTTTCGGGGGAAAAAAAGAGACCCAGTACCTC. This gives the protein CAISESFGGKKETQYL. The chain couples TRBV10-3 to TRBJ2-5; D might be TRBD2 (6 bases). V was shortened by 0 bases and J by 3 bases, with 14 bases between the two germline ends. The CDR3 contains 16 residues. CDR1 is ENHRY and CDR2 is SYGVKD in the germline V gene.

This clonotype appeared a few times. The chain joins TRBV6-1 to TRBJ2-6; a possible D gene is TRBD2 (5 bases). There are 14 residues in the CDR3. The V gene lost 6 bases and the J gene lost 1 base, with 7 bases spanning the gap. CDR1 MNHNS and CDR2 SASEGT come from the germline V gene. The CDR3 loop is CASRGSSGANVLTF. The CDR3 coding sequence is TGTGCCAGCAGGGGGAGTTCTGGGGCCAACGTCCTGACTTTC.

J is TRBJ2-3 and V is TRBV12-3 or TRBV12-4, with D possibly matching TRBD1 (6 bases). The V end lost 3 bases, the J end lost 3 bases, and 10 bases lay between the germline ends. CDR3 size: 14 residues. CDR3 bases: TGTGCCAGCAGTTTTACAGGGTTTACAGATACGCAGTATTTT. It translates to CASSFTGFTDTQYF.

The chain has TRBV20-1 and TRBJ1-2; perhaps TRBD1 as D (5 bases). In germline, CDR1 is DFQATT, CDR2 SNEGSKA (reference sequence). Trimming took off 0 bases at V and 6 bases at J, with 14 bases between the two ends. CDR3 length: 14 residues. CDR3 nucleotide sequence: TGCAGTGCTAGAGATATGAAGACAGAGCATGGCTACACCTTC. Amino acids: CSARDMKTEHGYTF.

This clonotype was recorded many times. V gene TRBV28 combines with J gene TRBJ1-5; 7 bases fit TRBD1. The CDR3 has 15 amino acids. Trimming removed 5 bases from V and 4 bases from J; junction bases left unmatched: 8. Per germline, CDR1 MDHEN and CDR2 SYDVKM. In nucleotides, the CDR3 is TGTGCCAGCAGTCGACGGACAGGAGGGAATCAGCCCCAGCATTTT. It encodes CASSRRTGGNQPQHF.

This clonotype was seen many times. The CDR3 sequence is CASSVYGDTEAFF. The CDR3 bases are TGTGCCAGCAGCGTTTATGGGGACACTGAAGCTTTCTTT. The rearrangement links TRBV7-9 to TRBJ1-1; no reliable D call. With 5 bases removed from V and 3 bases from J, the gap between germline ends came to 10 bases. Germline CDR1 is SEHNR and CDR2 is FQNEAQ (reference sequence). The CDR3 covers 13 residues.

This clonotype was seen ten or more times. The CDR3 reads CASSLAEGIQNYGYTF. The CDR3 DNA follows: TGTGCCAGCAGTTTAGCTGAAGGGATTCAGAACTATGGCTACACCTTC. This sequence joins TRBV12-3 or TRBV12-4 and TRBJ1-2, with D unclear. V lost 0 bases and J 2 bases, leaving 13 bases between the germline ends. The CDR3 is made up of 16 amino acids.

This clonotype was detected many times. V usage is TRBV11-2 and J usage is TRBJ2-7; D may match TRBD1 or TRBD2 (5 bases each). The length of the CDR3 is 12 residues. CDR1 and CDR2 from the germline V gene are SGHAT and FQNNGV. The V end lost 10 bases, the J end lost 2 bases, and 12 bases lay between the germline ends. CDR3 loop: CATGLAAYEQYF. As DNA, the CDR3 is TGTGCCACGGGGCTAGCCGCCTACGAGCAGTACTTC.

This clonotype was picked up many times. CDR3 loop: CSAATGNSYEQYF. The CDR3 DNA sequence: TGCAGTGCGGCGACAGGGAATTCCTACGAGCAGTACTTC. The V gene is TRBV20-1, the J gene TRBJ2-7; TRBD1 matches at 7 bases. Germline V gene lookup returns CDR1 DFQATT and CDR2 SNEGSKA (reference sequence). This CDR3 spans 13 amino acids. After removal of 6 bases from V and 1 base from J, the junction contained 6 bases not matched to a gene.

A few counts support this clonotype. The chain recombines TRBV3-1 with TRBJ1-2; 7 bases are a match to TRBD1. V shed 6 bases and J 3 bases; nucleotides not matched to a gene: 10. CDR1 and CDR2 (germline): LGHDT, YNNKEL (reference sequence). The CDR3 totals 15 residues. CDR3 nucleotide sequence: TGTGCCAGCAGTCCTACTCGGGACAGCTACTATGGCTACACCTTC. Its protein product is CASSPTRDSYYGYTF. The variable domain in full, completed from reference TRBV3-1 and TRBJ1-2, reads DTAVSQTPKYLVTQMGNDKSIKCEQNLGHDTMYWYKQDSKKFLKIMFSYNNKELIINETVPNRFSPKSPDKAHLNLHINSLELGDSAVYFCASSPTRDSYYGYTFGSGTRLTVV.